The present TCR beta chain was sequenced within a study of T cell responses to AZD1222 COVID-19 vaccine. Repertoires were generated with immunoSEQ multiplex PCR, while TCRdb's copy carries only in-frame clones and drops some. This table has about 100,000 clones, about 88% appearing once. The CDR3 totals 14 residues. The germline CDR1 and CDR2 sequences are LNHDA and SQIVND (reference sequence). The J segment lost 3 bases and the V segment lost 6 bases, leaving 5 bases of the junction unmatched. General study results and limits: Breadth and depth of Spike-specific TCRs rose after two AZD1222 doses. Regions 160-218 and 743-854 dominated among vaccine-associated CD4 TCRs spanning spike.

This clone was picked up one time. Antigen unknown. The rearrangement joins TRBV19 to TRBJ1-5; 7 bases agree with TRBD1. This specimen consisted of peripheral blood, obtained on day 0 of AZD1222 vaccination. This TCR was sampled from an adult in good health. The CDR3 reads CASRPGTDNQPQHF. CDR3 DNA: TGTGCCAGTAGACCTGGGACAGACAATCAGCCCCAGCATTTT.